These 19 T cell receptor beta chains originate from one sample sequenced in a study of patients and donors after allogeneic stem cell transplantation. TCRdb recomputed calls from the RT-PCR reads with MiXCR, one row per CDR3 protein. Counted here are 95,000 to 120,000 distinct CDR3 sequences, around 38% occurring once; the ten biggest clones make up around 27%. Sequenced sample: blood, either unsorted or a sorted T cell fraction (not recorded which). The receptors here all came from a human donor who was either an allogeneic HSCT recipient or a stem cell or donor lymphocyte infusion donor (not recorded which). It is not recorded whose cells these are; they may come from a transplant donor.

This clonotype was observed a few times. The gene calls are TRBV29-1 and TRBJ2-3, with 11 bases lining up with TRBD2. Germline lookup yields CDR1 SQVTM and CDR2 ANQGSEA. The CDR3 totals 14 residues. The V and J ends lost 6 bases and 5 bases, in that order; junction bases with no gene match: 7. This CDR3 is CSVGRLAGGDTQYF. The CDR3 DNA reads TGCAGCGTCGGTCGCCTAGCGGGAGGAGATACGCAGTATTTT.

This clonotype was detected a few times. The rearrangement joins TRBV20-1 to TRBJ1-5, with D unclear. V was trimmed by 3 bases and J by 1 base, leaving 10 bases between them. CDR1 is DFQATT and CDR2 is SNEGSKA in the germline V gene (reference sequence). CDR3 length: 14 residues. CDR3 in DNA: TGCAGTGCTAGCCCCAGGCCCAGCAATCAGCCCCAGCATTTT. This sequence encodes CSASPRPSNQPQHF.

This clonotype has a count of ten or more. The J gene is TRBJ1-5, the V gene TRBV20-1; D uncertain. Trimming shortened V by 3 bases and J by 4 bases, and 10 bases separated the two germline ends. Germline loops: CDR1 DFQATT, CDR2 SNEGSKA (reference sequence). The CDR3 covers 13 residues. CDR3 nucleotide sequence: TGCAGTGCTAGCGGGTGGGCGAATCAGCCCCAGCATTTT. As protein: CSASGWANQPQHF.

This clonotype was detected only a few times. The chain uses TRBV4-3 and TRBJ2-3; D gene ambiguous. Germline CDR1 is LGHNA and CDR2 is YSLEER. V was trimmed by 2 bases and J by 2 bases, leaving 8 bases between them. The CDR3 covers 14 residues. The chain's CDR3 is CASSQLIHTDTQYF. The CDR3 DNA reads TGCGCCAGCAGCCAACTGATCCACACAGATACGCAGTATTTT.

This clonotype was recorded many times. This chain links TRBV25-1 with TRBJ1-6, with D hard to call. Per germline, CDR1 MGHDK and CDR2 SYGVNS. The CDR3 contains 15 residues. Trimming removed 4 bases at V and 5 bases at J, with 12 bases between. In DNA form, the CDR3 reads TGTGCCAGCAGTGCCCGACGGAACGATAATTCACCCCTCCACTTT. It codes for CASSARRNDNSPLHF.

This clonotype was seen at least ten times. V is TRBV5-1 and J is TRBJ2-1; 14 bases agree with TRBD2. This CDR3 contains 17 residues. The V gene end was trimmed by 3 bases and the J gene end by 8 bases; junction bases not matched to a gene: 10. The germline V gene has CDR1 SGHRS and CDR2 YFSETQ. The CDR3 DNA reads as TGCGCCAGCAGCTCCCGACTAGCGGGAGGGCATGGCGATGAGCAGTTCTTC. It is translated as CASSSRLAGGHGDEQFF.

This clonotype was detected once. V and J are TRBV5-1 and TRBJ2-7; D ambiguous. Germline values: CDR1 SGHRS, CDR2 YFSETQ. Trimming removed 3 bases at V and 0 bases at J, with 16 bases between. There are 16 residues in the CDR3. CDR3 nucleotide sequence: TGCGCCAGCAGCTCCCCCCCGGGCCGGAGCTCCTACGAGCAGTACTTC. It specifies CASSSPPGRSSYEQYF.

The chain recombines TRBV28 with TRBJ2-3; TRBD1 matches at 7 bases. V lost 6 bases and J lost 0; bases outside the gene matches: 6. This CDR3 comprises 15 residues. The germline V gene encodes CDR1 MDHEN and CDR2 SYDVKM. CDR3: CASSPGDSSTDTQYF. CDR3 in DNA: TGTGCCAGCAGCCCCGGGGACAGTAGCACAGATACGCAGTATTTT.

A few counts support this clonotype. The chain has TRBV24-1 and TRBJ1-2; no clear D gene. Germline V gene lookup returns CDR1 KGHDR and CDR2 SFDVKD. The V end lost 2 bases, the J end lost 8 bases, and 8 bases lay between the germline ends. This CDR3 has 12 amino acids. CDR3 residues: CATSDSRDGYTF. DNA of the CDR3: TGTGCCACCAGTGATTCTCGAGACGGCTACACCTTC.

The sample holds a few counts of this clonotype. The gene calls are TRBV28 and TRBJ1-1, with D uncertain. The germline gives CDR1 MDHEN, CDR2 SYDVKM. The CDR3 runs to 14 residues. V was pared by 3 bases and J by 6 bases, with 14 bases between. The CDR3 here is CASSLHGPPAEAFF. Here the CDR3 DNA reads TGTGCCAGCAGTTTGCATGGGCCCCCAGCTGAAGCTTTCTTT.

The rearrangement uses TRBV6-1 and TRBJ1-2; TRBD1 agrees at 7 bases. Germline values: CDR1 MNHNS, CDR2 SASEGT. The CDR3 spans 13 residues. With 6 bases clipped from V and 5 bases from J, the junction kept 6 bases outside the gene matches. CDR3 bases: TGTGCCAGCAGGTCACAGGGGCCATATGGCTACACCTTC. This codes for CASRSQGPYGYTF.

This clonotype was detected only a few times. The V and J genes are TRBV20-1 and TRBJ1-1; D not resolved. V shed 3 bases and J shed 1 base, with 9 bases lying between them. The CDR3 spans 13 residues. Germline V CDR1 and CDR2: DFQATT, SNEGSKA (reference sequence). The CDR3: CSARESGNTEAFF. The CDR3 DNA reads as TGCAGTGCTAGGGAATCGGGGAACACTGAAGCTTTCTTT.

At least ten counts were recorded for this clonotype. The chain uses TRBV7-9 and TRBJ1-6; D might be TRBD1 (5 bases). The CDR3 has 15 residues. The V and J ends lost 1 base and 7 bases respectively, with 11 bases between them. Germline CDR1 SEHNR, CDR2 FQNEAQ (reference sequence). The CDR3 DNA reads TGTGCCAGCAGCTTAGACGACAGACCAAATTCACCCCTCCACTTT. It yields the protein CASSLDDRPNSPLHF.

J is TRBJ2-3 and V is TRBV24-1; weak D call: TRBD1 (6 bases). Trimming pared 12 bases from V and 2 bases from J, leaving 11 bases between. There are 12 residues in the CDR3. Germline values: CDR1 KGHDR, CDR2 SFDVKD. The CDR3: CAAGQNTDTQYF. The CDR3 DNA reads as TGTGCCGCTGGACAGAACACAGATACGCAGTATTTT.

The V call is TRBV20-1, the J call TRBJ1-1; 8 nucleotides agree with TRBD1. V trimming: 5 bases; J trimming: 5 bases; junction bases outside the gene matches: 10. The CDR3 has 14 residues. Germline CDR1 and CDR2: DFQATT and SNEGSKA (reference sequence). The CDR3 region has the DNA TGCAGTGCTTCAGGGACAGGCGAGGGGACTGAAGCTTTCTTT. Residues: CSASGTGEGTEAFF.

The rearrangement joins TRBV20-1 to TRBJ2-3, with TRBD2 matching 12 bases. V was pared by 3 bases and J by 4 bases, with 2 bases of the junction left unmatched. The CDR3 extends over 14 amino acids. Germline V gene data show CDR1 as DFQATT and CDR2 as SNEGSKA (reference sequence). CDR3 DNA sequence: TGCAGTGCTAGTGCTAGCGGGAGGGCAGATACGCAGTATTTT. It yields the protein CSASASGRADTQYF.

This clonotype was counted a few times. The chain is built from TRBV12-3 or TRBV12-4 and TRBJ1-4, with a tentative D call TRBD1 (5 bases). V was trimmed by 7 bases and J by 12 bases, leaving 15 bases between them. This CDR3 has 12 residues. The CDR3 nucleotides read TGTGCCAGCACCCGAAAGGGGACGGAACTGTTTTTT. This codes for CASTRKGTELFF.

The gene calls are TRBV29-1 and TRBJ1-1; D unresolved. Germline V gene sequence: CDR1 SQVTM, CDR2 ANQGSEA. The CDR3 length is 13 residues. V was clipped by 5 bases and J by 2 bases, with 12 bases between them. The CDR3 bases are TGCAGCGTTTTTTTGTCCGTTAACACTGAAGCTTTCTTT. This codes for CSVFLSVNTEAFF.

This sequence joins TRBV7-2 and TRBJ2-3, with no clear D. Germline lookup yields CDR1 SGHTA and CDR2 FQGNSA. CDR3 length: 12 residues. Trimming left V 7 bases short and J 8 bases short, with 13 bases between. CDR3 coding DNA: TGTGCCAGCACCCGAATTTACTCTACGCAGTATTTT. Its translation: CASTRIYSTQYF.